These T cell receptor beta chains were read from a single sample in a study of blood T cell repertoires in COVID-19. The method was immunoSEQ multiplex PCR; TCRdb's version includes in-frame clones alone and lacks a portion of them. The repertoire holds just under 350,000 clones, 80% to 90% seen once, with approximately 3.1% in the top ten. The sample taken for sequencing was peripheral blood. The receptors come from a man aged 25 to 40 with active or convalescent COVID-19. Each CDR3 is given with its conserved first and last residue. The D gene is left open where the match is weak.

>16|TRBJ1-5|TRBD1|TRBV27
CASSPGQGGSNQPQHF
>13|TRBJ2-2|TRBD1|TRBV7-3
CASSLGQSGELFF
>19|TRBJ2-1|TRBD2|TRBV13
CASSPRALAGGRISNEQFF
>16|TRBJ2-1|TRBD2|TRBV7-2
CASSLNHGRASGEQFF
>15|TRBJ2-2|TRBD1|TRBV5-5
CASRPTGYSTGELFF
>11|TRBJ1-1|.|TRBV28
CASSLSLEAFF
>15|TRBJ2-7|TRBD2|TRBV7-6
CASSLIAGGPYEQYF
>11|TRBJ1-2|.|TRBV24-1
CATSDLQIYTF
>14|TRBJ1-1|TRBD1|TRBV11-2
CASRLTGMDTEAFF
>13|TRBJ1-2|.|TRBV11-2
CASSLVAGQGYTF
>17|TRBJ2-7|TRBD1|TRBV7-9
CASSLAPGQSYLGLQYF
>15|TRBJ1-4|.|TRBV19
CASGGVREGDEKLFF
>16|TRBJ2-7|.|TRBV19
CASSLEGLASTYEQYF
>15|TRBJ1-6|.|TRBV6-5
CASFRGGLRNSPLHF
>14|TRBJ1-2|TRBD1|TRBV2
CASSVVPTGNGYTF
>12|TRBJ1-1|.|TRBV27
CASSVPGTEAFF
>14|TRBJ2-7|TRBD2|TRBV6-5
CASSYQSGGYEQYF
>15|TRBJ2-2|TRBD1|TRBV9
CASSPIGTGPGELFF
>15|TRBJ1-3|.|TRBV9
CASSAYRSSGNTIYF
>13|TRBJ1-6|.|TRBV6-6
CASSPDSNSPLHF
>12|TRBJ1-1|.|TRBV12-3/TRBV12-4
CASSFVVTEAFF
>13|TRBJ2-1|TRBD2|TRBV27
CASSFGGTNEQFF
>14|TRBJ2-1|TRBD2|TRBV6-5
CASSYLGLGGEQFF